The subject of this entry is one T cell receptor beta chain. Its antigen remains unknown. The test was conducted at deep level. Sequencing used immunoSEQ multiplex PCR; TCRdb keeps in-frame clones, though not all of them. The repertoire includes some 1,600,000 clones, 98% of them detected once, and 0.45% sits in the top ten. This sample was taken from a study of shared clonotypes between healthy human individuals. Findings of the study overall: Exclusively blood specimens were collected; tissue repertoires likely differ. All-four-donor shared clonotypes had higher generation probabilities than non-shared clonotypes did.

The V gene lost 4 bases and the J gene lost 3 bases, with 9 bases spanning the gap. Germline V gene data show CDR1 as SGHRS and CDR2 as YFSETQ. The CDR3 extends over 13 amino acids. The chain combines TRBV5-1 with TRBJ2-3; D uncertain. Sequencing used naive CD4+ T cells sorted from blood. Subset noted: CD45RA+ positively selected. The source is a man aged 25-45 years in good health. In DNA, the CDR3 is TGCGCCAGCAGCCCCCGAGAAACAGATACGCAGTATTTT. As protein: CASSPRETDTQYF.